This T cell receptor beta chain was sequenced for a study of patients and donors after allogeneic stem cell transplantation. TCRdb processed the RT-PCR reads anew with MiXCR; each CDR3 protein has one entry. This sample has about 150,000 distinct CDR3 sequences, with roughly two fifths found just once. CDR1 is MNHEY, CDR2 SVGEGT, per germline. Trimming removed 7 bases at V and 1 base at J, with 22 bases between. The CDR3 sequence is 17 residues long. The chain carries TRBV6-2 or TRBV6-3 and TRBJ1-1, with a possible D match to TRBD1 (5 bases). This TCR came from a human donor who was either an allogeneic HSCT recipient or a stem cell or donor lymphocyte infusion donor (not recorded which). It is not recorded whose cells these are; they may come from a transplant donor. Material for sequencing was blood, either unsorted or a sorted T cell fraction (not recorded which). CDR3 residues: CASTPVPGAWKNTEAFF. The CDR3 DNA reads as TGTGCCAGCACCCCGGTGCCCGGGGCCTGGAAGAACACTGAAGCTTTCTTT.